The 5 T cell receptor beta chains given below trace back to one sample, sequenced in a study of OX40 agonist ivuxolimab in advanced cancers. The repertoire was sequenced with immunoSEQ multiplex PCR; TCRdb's copy has only in-frame clones and lacks some. The sample comprises tens of thousands of clones, more than 65% of which are singletons, and roughly 5% rests with the top ten. The material was CD4+ or CD8+ T cells sorted from blood, obtained in a trial of the OX40 agonist ivuxolimab. The receptors derive from an adult with an advanced solid tumor such as melanoma, head and neck, liver or kidney cancer.

V gene TRBV5-5 combines with J gene TRBJ2-4; the D gene is possibly TRBD2 (5 bases). Germline V gene data show CDR1 as SGHKS and CDR2 as YYEKEE (reference sequence). The V gene lost 4 bases and the J gene lost 7 bases, with 12 bases spanning the gap. The CDR3 length is 13 residues. In DNA form, the CDR3 reads TGTGCCAGCAGCCCTTATCCGGGGAACATTCAGTACTTC. It encodes CASSPYPGNIQYF. Filled out from reference TRBV5-5 and TRBJ2-4, the complete variable domain reads DAGVTQSPTHLIKTRGQQVTLRCSPISGHKSVSWYQQVLGQGPQFIFQYYEKEERGRGNFPDRFSARQFPNYSSELNVNALLLGDSALYLCASSPYPGNIQYFGAGTRLSVL.

V usage is TRBV7-9 and J usage is TRBJ2-5; 7 bases are a match to TRBD1. The closer fit of TRBJ2-7 to the DNA end suggests the J call may be wrong. In germline, CDR1 is SEHNR, CDR2 FQNEAQ (reference sequence). This CDR3 comprises 14 residues. CDR3: CASSQGDRLYEQYF. DNA for the CDR3: TGTGCCAGCAGCCAGGGGGACAGATTGTACGAGCAGTACTTC.

The chain recombines TRBV6-1 with TRBJ1-1, with 9 bases aligning to TRBD1. CDR1 is MNHNS, CDR2 SASEGT, per germline. V dropped 6 bases and J dropped 6; count of bases not matched to a gene: 11. The CDR3 has 15 amino acids. CDR3 nucleotides: TGTGCCAGCAGATCGGACAGGGGTAACAGTCCTGAAGCTTTCTTT. This encodes CASRSDRGNSPEAFF.

The rearrangement joins TRBV19 to TRBJ2-7; 7 positions agree with TRBD1. The V gene end was trimmed by 6 bases and the J gene end by 4 bases; junction bases not matched to a gene: 9. CDR3 length equals 14 residues. Germline V lookup: CDR1 LNHDA, CDR2 SQIVND (reference sequence). CDR3 DNA: TGTGCCAGTAGCCAGACAGGGATTTTTTACGAGCAGTACTTC. Its translation is CASSQTGIFYEQYF. Complete variable domain (other parts from reference TRBV19 and TRBJ2-7): DGGITQSPKYLFRKEGQNVTLSCEQNLNHDAMYWYRQDPGQGLRLIYYSQIVNDFQKGDIAEGYSVSREKKESFPLTVTSAQKNPTAFYLCASSQTGIFYEQYFGPGTRLTVT.

The chain combines TRBV4-1 with TRBJ1-4; the D is unclear. This CDR3 has 14 amino acids. V lost 4 bases to trimming and J lost 8 bases, with 14 bases between them. Germline-derived CDR1 and CDR2 are MGHRA and YSYEKL. As DNA, the CDR3 is TGCGCCAGCAGCCTCGTAGACTTTGGCGAAAAACTGTTTTTT. The encoded protein is CASSLVDFGEKLFF.